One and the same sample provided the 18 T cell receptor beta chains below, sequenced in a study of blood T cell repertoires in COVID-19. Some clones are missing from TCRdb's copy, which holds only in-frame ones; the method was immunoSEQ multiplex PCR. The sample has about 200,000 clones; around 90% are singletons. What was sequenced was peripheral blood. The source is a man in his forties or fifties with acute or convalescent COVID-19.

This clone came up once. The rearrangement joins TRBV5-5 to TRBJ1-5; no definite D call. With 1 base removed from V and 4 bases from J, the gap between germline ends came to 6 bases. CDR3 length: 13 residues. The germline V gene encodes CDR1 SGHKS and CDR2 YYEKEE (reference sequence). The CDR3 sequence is CASSLSGNQPQHF. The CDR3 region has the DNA TGTGCCAGCAGCTTGTCCGGGAATCAGCCCCAGCATTTT.

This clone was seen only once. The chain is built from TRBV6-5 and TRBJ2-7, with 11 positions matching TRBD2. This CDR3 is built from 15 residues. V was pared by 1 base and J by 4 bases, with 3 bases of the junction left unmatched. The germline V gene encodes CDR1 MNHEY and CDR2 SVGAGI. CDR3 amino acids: CASSYLAGGTYEQYF. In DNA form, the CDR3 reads TGTGCCAGCAGTTACTTAGCGGGAGGGACTTACGAGCAGTACTTC.

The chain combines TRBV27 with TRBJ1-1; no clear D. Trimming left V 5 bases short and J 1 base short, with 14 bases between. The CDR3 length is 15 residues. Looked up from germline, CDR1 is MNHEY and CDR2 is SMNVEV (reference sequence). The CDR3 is CASSPPGRENTEAFF. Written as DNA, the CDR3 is TGTGCCAGCAGTCCCCCCGGTCGGGAGAACACTGAAGCTTTCTTT.

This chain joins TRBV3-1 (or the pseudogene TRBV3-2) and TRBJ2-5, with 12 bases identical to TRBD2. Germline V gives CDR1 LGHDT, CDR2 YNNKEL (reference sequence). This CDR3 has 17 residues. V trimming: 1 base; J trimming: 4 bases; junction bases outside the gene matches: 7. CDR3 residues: CASSQVGLAGQLETQYF. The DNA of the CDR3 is TGTGCCAGCAGCCAAGTGGGACTAGCGGGCCAGTTAGAGACCCAGTACTTC.

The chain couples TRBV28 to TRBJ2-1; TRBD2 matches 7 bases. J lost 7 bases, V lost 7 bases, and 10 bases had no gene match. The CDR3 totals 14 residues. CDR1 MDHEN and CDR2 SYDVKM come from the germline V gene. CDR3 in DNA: TGTGCCAGCATCCCGGGACTACATTATAATGAGCAGTTCTTC. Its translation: CASIPGLHYNEQFF.

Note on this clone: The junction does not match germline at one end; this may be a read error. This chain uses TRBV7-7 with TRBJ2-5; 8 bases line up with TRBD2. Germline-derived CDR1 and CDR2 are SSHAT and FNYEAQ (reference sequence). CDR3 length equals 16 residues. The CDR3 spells CASSPGGSPGRETQYF. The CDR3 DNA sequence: TGTGCTAGCAGCCCGGGGGGGTCCCCGGGTCGGGAGACCCAGTACTTC. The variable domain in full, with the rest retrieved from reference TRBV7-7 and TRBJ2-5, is GAGVSQSPRYKVTKRGQDVTLRCDPISSHATLYWYQQALGQGPEFLTYFNYEAQPDKSGLPSDRFSAERPEGSISTLTIQRTEQRDSAMYRCASSPGGSPGRETQYFGPGTRLLVL.

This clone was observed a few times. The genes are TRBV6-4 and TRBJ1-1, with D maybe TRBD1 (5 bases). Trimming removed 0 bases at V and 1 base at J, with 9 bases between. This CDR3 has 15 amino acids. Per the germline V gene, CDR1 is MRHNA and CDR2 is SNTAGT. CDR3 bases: TGTGCCAGCAGTGACTCGACAGTGCCGAACACTGAAGCTTTCTTT. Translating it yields CASSDSTVPNTEAFF.

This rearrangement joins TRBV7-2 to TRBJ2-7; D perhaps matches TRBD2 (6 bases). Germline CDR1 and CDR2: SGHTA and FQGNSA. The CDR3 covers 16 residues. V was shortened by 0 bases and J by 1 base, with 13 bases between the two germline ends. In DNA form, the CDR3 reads TGTGCCAGCAGCTTAGCGGCGGGACCTGAGTCCTACGAGCAGTACTTC. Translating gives CASSLAAGPESYEQYF.

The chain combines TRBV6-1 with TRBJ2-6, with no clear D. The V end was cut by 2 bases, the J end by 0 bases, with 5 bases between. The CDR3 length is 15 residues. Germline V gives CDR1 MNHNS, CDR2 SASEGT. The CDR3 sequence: CASSETGSGANVLTF. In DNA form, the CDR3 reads TGTGCCAGCAGTGAAACCGGCTCTGGGGCCAACGTCCTGACTTTC.

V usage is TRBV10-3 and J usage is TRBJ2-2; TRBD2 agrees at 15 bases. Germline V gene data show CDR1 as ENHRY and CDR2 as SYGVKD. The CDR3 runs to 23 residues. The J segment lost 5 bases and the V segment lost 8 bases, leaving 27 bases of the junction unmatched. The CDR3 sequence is CAIPVTLRTSGGAVLGETGELFF. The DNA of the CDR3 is TGTGCCATCCCCGTTACTCTGCGGACTAGCGGGGGGGCCGTTCTAGGGGAAACCGGGGAGCTGTTTTTT.

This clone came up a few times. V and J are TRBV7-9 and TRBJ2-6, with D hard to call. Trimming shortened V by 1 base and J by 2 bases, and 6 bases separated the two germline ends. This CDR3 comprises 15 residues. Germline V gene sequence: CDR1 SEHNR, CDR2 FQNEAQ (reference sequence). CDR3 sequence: CASSLVLAGANVLTF. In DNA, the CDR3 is TGTGCCAGCAGCTTAGTTCTAGCTGGGGCCAACGTCCTGACTTTC. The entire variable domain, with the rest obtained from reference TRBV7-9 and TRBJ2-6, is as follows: DTGVSQNPRHKITKRGQNVTFRCDPISEHNRLYWYRQTLGQGPEFLTYFQNEAQLEKSRLLSDRFSAERPKGSFSTLEIQRTEQGDSAMYLCASSLVLAGANVLTFGAGSRLTVL.

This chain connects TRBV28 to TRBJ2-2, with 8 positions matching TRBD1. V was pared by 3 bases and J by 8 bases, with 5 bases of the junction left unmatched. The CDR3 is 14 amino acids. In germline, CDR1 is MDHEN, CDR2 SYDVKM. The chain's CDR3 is CASSFRDRRGELFF. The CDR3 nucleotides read TGTGCCAGCAGTTTCCGGGACAGGAGGGGGGAGCTGTTTTTT.

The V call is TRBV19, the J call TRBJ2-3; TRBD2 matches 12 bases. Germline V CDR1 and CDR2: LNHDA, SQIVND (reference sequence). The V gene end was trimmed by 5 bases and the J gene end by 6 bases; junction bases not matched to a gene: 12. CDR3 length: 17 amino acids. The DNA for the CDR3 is TGTGCCAGTAGTCTCCACGCTCCTAGCGGGGGGGACGATACGCAGTATTTT. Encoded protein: CASSLHAPSGGDDTQYF. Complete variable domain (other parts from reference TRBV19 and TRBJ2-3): DGGITQSPKYLFRKEGQNVTLSCEQNLNHDAMYWYRQDPGQGLRLIYYSQIVNDFQKGDIAEGYSVSREKKESFPLTVTSAQKNPTAFYLCASSLHAPSGGDDTQYFGPGTRLTVL.

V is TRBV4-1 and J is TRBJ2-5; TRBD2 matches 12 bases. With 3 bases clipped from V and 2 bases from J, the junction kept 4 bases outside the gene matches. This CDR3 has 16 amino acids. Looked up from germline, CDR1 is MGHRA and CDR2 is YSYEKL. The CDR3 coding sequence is TGCGCCAGCAGCCAGGAAGGACTAGCGGGGCAAGAGACCCAGTACTTC. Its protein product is CASSQEGLAGQETQYF.

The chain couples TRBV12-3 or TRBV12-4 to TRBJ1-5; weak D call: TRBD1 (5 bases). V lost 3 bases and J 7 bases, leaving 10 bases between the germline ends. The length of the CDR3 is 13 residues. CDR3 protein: CASSFGQGQPQHF. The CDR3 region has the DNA TGTGCCAGCAGTTTTGGGCAGGGACAGCCCCAGCATTTT.

In DNA form, the CDR3 reads TGTGCCAGCAGCTGGGGCCCGGCCGGGGAGCTGTTTTTT. Residues: CASSWGPAGELFF. V is TRBV7-2 and J is TRBJ2-2; the D gene is possibly TRBD1 (5 bases). Per the germline V gene, CDR1 is SGHTA and CDR2 is FQGNSA. The length of the CDR3 is 13 residues. With 4 bases removed from V and 6 bases from J, the gap between germline ends came to 9 bases. Combining the CDR3 with reference TRBV7-2 and TRBJ2-2 gives the whole variable domain GAGVSQSPSNKVTEKGKDVELRCDPISGHTALYWYRQSLGQGLEFLIYFQGNSAPDKSGLPSDRFSAERTGGSVSTLTIQRTQQEDSAVYLCASSWGPAGELFFGEGSRLTVL.

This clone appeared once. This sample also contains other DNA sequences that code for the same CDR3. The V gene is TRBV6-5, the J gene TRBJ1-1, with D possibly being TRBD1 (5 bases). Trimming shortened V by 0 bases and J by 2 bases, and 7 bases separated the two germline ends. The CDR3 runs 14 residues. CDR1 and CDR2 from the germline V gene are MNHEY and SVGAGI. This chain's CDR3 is CASSYSRANTEAFF. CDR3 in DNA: TGTGCCAGCAGTTACTCCAGGGCAAACACTGAAGCTTTCTTT.

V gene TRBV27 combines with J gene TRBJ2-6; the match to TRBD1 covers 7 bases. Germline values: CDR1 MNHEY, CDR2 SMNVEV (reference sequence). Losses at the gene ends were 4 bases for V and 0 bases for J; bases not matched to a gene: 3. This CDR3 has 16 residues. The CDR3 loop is CASSWGQSSGANVLTF. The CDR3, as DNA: TGTGCCAGCAGTTGGGGACAGAGCTCTGGGGCCAACGTCCTGACTTTC.